Below, 29 T cell receptor beta chains from the same sample are listed, as sequenced in a study of multiple sclerosis patients with progressive multifocal leukoencephalopathy. Generated by immunoSEQ multiplex PCR, the TCRdb table keeps only in-frame clones and is missing some. The table lists about 30,000 clones, approximately 92% of them singletons. This sample's time point: before natalizumab initiation. Sequenced: PBMCs. The receptors were gathered from a man aged 25-45 years with multiple sclerosis.

This chain uses TRBV10-2 with TRBJ1-1; D is ambiguous. V dropped 5 bases and J dropped 0 bases, with 10 bases sitting between them. Germline V gene lookup returns CDR1 WSHSY and CDR2 SAAADI. CDR3 length: 14 residues. CDR3 in amino acids: CASSWFGVNTEAFF. The CDR3 bases are TGCGCCAGCAGTTGGTTCGGTGTGAACACTGAAGCTTTCTTT.

This chain joins TRBV11-2 and TRBJ2-3; D remains unclear. The CDR3 has 15 amino acids. The V gene's germline CDR1 is SGHAT and CDR2 FQNNGV. Trimming left V 4 bases short and J 2 bases short, with 13 bases between. CDR3 in DNA: TGTGCCAGCAGCTACCGCACCGCCTACACAGATACGCAGTATTTT. Translated: CASSYRTAYTDTQYF.

This clone has only one observation. The chain combines TRBV7-9 with TRBJ2-6; the D call may be TRBD1 or TRBD2 (5 bases each). Germline assignment: CDR1 SEHNR and CDR2 FQNEAQ (reference sequence). The V end lost 6 bases, the J end lost 8 bases, and 8 bases lay between the germline ends. The CDR3 covers 12 residues. CDR3 region: CASRGPTNVLTF. As DNA, the CDR3 is TGTGCCAGCAGGGGACCGACCAACGTCCTGACTTTC.

This sequence joins TRBV5-8 and TRBJ2-5; TRBD2 matches 13 bases. Germline CDR1 and CDR2: SGHTS and YDEGEE. Losses at the gene ends were 4 bases for V and 4 bases for J; bases not matched to a gene: 10. CDR3 length: 17 residues. CDR3 nucleotides: TGTGCCAGCAGCGGAGGCGGACTAGCGGGAGCCCCAGAGACCCAGTACTTC. It specifies CASSGGGLAGAPETQYF.

About this clone: At the DNA level, this CDR3 is encoded by other sequences in the same sample as well. The J gene is TRBJ1-5, the V gene TRBV30; no firm D call. The V end lost 1 base, the J end lost 4 bases, and 8 bases lay between the germline ends. This CDR3 has 13 residues. Germline values: CDR1 GTSNPN, CDR2 SVGIG (reference sequence). The CDR3 protein is CAWSGGGNQPQHF. The CDR3 coding sequence is TGTGCCTGGAGTGGTGGTGGTAATCAGCCCCAGCATTTT.

This chain links TRBV6-4 with TRBJ2-1; D possibly corresponds to TRBD2 (6 bases). The CDR3 loop spans 18 amino acids. Germline loops: CDR1 MRHNA, CDR2 SNTAGT. Trimming stripped 2 bases from V and 0 bases from J, with 17 bases between. The CDR3 spells CASSDKRLGSSSYNEQFF. The CDR3 coding sequence is TGTGCCAGCAGTGACAAACGACTAGGTTCGAGCTCCTACAATGAGCAGTTCTTC.

The rearrangement links TRBV9 to TRBJ2-7; D is unclear. Trimming left V 2 bases short and J 2 bases short, with 11 bases between. The CDR3 sequence is 14 residues long. CDR1 SGDLS and CDR2 YYNGEE come from the germline V gene. This chain's CDR3 is CASSVEGSPYEQYF. CDR3 nucleotide sequence: TGTGCCAGCAGCGTGGAAGGATCCCCCTACGAGCAGTACTTC. Full variable domain (missing parts from reference TRBV9 and TRBJ2-7): DSGVTQTPKHLITATGQRVTLRCSPRSGDLSVYWYQQSLDQGLQFLIQYYNGEERAKGNILERFSAQQFPDLHSELNLSSLELGDSALYFCASSVEGSPYEQYFGPGTRLTVT.

The gene calls are TRBV6-1 and TRBJ2-3; a possible D gene is TRBD2 (7 bases). V lost 7 bases, J lost 4 bases, and 15 bases lay in between. The CDR3 extends over 14 amino acids. CDR1 is MNHNS and CDR2 is SASEGT in the germline V gene. The CDR3 spells CASTPAGAADTQYF. Here the CDR3 DNA reads TGTGCCAGCACGCCCGCGGGGGCTGCAGATACGCAGTATTTT.

The genes are TRBV13 and TRBJ2-1, with 10 positions matching TRBD2. Unmatched junction bases numbered 14, after V lost 5 bases and J lost 7 bases. Germline lookup yields CDR1 PRHDT and CDR2 FYEKMQ (reference sequence). This CDR3 region has 17 residues. The CDR3 DNA reads as TGTGCCAGCAGCCCCGGGACTAGCGAAGGACTACGTAATGAGCAGTTCTTC. It codes for CASSPGTSEGLRNEQFF. The complete variable domain, with remaining parts taken from reference TRBV13 and TRBJ2-1, reads AAGVIQSPRHLIKEKRETATLKCYPIPRHDTVYWYQQGPGQDPQFLISFYEKMQSDKGSIPDRFSAQQFSDYHSELNMSSLELGDSALYFCASSPGTSEGLRNEQFFGPGTRLTVL.

The chain uses TRBV25-1 and TRBJ1-2; 7 bases fit TRBD1. J was trimmed by 2 bases and V by 6 bases; bases with no gene match: 3. This CDR3 region has 13 residues. Germline assignment: CDR1 MGHDK and CDR2 SYGVNS. The CDR3 DNA sequence: TGTGCCAGCAGGGAACAGGGGAACTATGGCTACACCTTC. Translated, it gives CASREQGNYGYTF.

The V and J genes are TRBV19 and TRBJ1-5, with D possibly TRBD1 on 6 matching bases. V was trimmed by 4 bases and J by 3 bases, leaving 10 bases between them. Germline CDR1 is LNHDA and CDR2 is SQIVND (reference sequence). This CDR3 is built from 14 residues. CDR3 nucleotide sequence: TGTGCCAGTAGTACGGACAGCCTCAATCAGCCCCAGCATTTT. It specifies CASSTDSLNQPQHF.

V and J are TRBV2 and TRBJ2-7; D not resolved. The CDR3 has 14 residues. The V gene's germline CDR1 is SNHLY and CDR2 FYNNEI. V was shortened by 2 bases and J by 0 bases, with 8 bases between the two germline ends. Here the CDR3 reads CASSESGSSYEQYF. In DNA, the CDR3 is TGTGCCAGCAGTGAATCTGGCAGCTCCTACGAGCAGTACTTC. Together with reference TRBV2 and TRBJ2-7, the CDR3 gives the full variable domain: EPEVTQTPSHQVTQMGQEVILRCVPISNHLYFYWYRQILGQKVEFLVSFYNNEISEKSEIFDDQFSVERPDGSNFTLKIRSTKLEDSAMYFCASSESGSSYEQYFGPGTRLTVT.

This sequence joins TRBV15 and TRBJ1-5; D gene unclear. V lost 0 bases, J lost 4 bases, and 10 bases lay in between. This CDR3 has 15 residues. CDR1 and CDR2 from the germline V gene are LNHNV and YYDKDF (reference sequence). The CDR3 sequence: CATSRDKGNNQPQHF. As DNA, the CDR3 is TGTGCCACCAGCAGAGATAAAGGGAATAATCAGCCCCAGCATTTT.

The rearrangement joins TRBV7-9 to TRBJ1-1; no clear D gene. The V gene's germline CDR1 is SEHNR and CDR2 FQNEAQ (reference sequence). CDR3 size: 14 residues. Trimming pared 5 bases from V and 1 base from J, leaving 11 bases between. CDR3 loop: CASSVTTGNTEAFF. In DNA form, the CDR3 reads TGTGCCAGCAGCGTCACCACGGGGAACACTGAAGCTTTCTTT.

V usage is TRBV5-1 and J usage is TRBJ2-3; 9 positions match TRBD2. CDR3 size: 17 residues. J gave up 4 bases and V 4 bases, and 13 bases lay outside the gene matches. Germline V gene data show CDR1 as SGHRS and CDR2 as YFSETQ. The CDR3 DNA reads as TGCGCCAGCAGCCTCCCCCGGGCGGGAGGGCCTCCAGATACGCAGTATTTT. Its translation: CASSLPRAGGPPDTQYF.

The chain carries TRBV10-3 and TRBJ2-3; 11 nucleotides match TRBD2. V shed 8 bases and J 3 bases; nucleotides not matched to a gene: 1. Per germline, CDR1 ENHRY and CDR2 SYGVKD. CDR3 length: 13 residues. The CDR3 is CAIRTSGTDTQYF. The CDR3 nucleotides read TGTGCCATCCGGACTAGCGGGACAGATACGCAGTATTTT.

The rearrangement joins TRBV4-1 to TRBJ1-4; the match to TRBD1 covers 7 bases. The CDR3 has 21 amino acids. CDR1 and CDR2 (germline): MGHRA, YSYEKL. V trimming: 3 bases; J trimming: 7 bases; junction bases outside the gene matches: 26. The CDR3 loop is CASSHGRIFRTPRGSGEKLFF. The CDR3 DNA reads as TGCGCCAGCAGCCATGGGCGGATCTTCAGGACCCCCAGGGGGTCAGGTGAAAAACTGTTTTTT.

A single count supports this clone. The V call is TRBV5-1, the J call TRBJ1-6, with 7 bases identical to TRBD1. This CDR3 region has 14 residues. The trim removed 0 bases at V and 10 bases at J, leaving 4 bases unmatched. The V gene's germline CDR1 is SGHRS and CDR2 YFSETQ. CDR3 sequence (DNA): TGCGCCAGCAGCTTGGAAGGGGGCAGGTCACCCCTCCACTTT. It encodes CASSLEGGRSPLHF.

This chain connects TRBV27 to TRBJ1-1, with a weak D call TRBD1 (5 bases). This CDR3 has 13 amino acids. Deletions cut 4 bases from V and 6 bases from J, with 12 bases between. In germline, CDR1 is MNHEY, CDR2 SMNVEV (reference sequence). CDR3: CASSSQKGPEAFF. DNA of the CDR3: TGTGCCAGCAGTTCCCAGAAGGGACCTGAAGCTTTCTTT.

The J gene is TRBJ2-6, the V gene TRBV27; D is possibly TRBD1 (6 bases). CDR1 and CDR2 (germline): MNHEY, SMNVEV (reference sequence). This CDR3 spans 16 amino acids. Between the trimmed V and J ends, which lost 6 bases and 0 bases, there was a span of 12 bases. This chain's CDR3 is CASSWGPYSGANVLTF. DNA of the CDR3: TGTGCCAGCAGCTGGGGGCCTTACTCTGGGGCCAACGTCCTGACTTTC.

This CDR3 is CAISDDFGTENGYTF. The CDR3 DNA is TGTGCCATCAGTGACGACTTCGGGACAGAAAATGGCTACACCTTC. The chain recombines TRBV10-3 with TRBJ1-2, with TRBD1 identical over 7 bases. This CDR3 region has 15 residues. V trimming: 3 bases; J trimming: 6 bases; junction bases outside the gene matches: 10. The V gene's germline CDR1 is ENHRY and CDR2 SYGVKD.

The CDR3 nucleotides are TGTGCCAGTAGCCCTCCCGGCACAGATACGCAGTATTTT. Its protein is CASSPPGTDTQYF. V and J are TRBV19 and TRBJ2-3, with D unclear. Germline V gene lookup returns CDR1 LNHDA and CDR2 SQIVND (reference sequence). There are 13 residues in the CDR3. V dropped 6 bases and J dropped 1 base, with 8 bases sitting between them.

The chain carries TRBV4-3 and TRBJ2-3; D gene uncertain. Germline assignment: CDR1 LGHNA and CDR2 YSLEER. Trimming removed 0 bases at V and 4 bases at J, with 11 bases between. This CDR3 region has 15 residues. CDR3 nucleotide sequence: TGCGCCAGCAGCCAAGATCTTGGGGTGGCAGATACGCAGTATTTT. Its translation: CASSQDLGVADTQYF.

The chain employs TRBV2 and TRBJ2-2; TRBD1 agrees at 7 bases. Per germline, CDR1 SNHLY and CDR2 FYNNEI. CDR3 length: 13 amino acids. J lost 4 bases, V lost 8 bases, and 4 bases had no gene match. CDR3 amino acids: CASRDRGTGELFF. The CDR3 DNA follows: TGTGCCAGCCGGGACAGAGGCACCGGGGAGCTGTTTTTT.

This chain connects TRBV5-1 to TRBJ2-3; D is unclear. The CDR3 spans 15 residues. Germline V gene lookup returns CDR1 SGHRS and CDR2 YFSETQ. With 2 bases removed from V and 0 bases from J, the gap between germline ends came to 10 bases. The CDR3 nucleotides read TGCGCCAGCAGCTTCGAGGATTCTAGCACAGATACGCAGTATTTT. It specifies CASSFEDSSTDTQYF.

The rearrangement joins TRBV19 to TRBJ1-1, with 9 nucleotides matching TRBD1. Germline CDR1 and CDR2: LNHDA and SQIVND (reference sequence). The CDR3 length is 14 residues. V was pared by 4 bases and J by 1 base, with 1 base of the junction left unmatched. CDR3 bases: TGTGCCAGTAGTACACAGGGGGCGAACACTGAAGCTTTCTTT. Amino acid sequence: CASSTQGANTEAFF.

The V and J genes are TRBV6-5 and TRBJ1-2; 7 bases are a match to TRBD1. The J segment lost 3 bases and the V segment lost 5 bases, leaving 3 bases of the junction unmatched. Per the germline V gene, CDR1 is MNHEY and CDR2 is SVGAGI. The CDR3 runs 13 residues. In DNA, the CDR3 is TGTGCCAGCAGTCCCCAGGGGGACTATGGCTACACCTTC. Encoded protein: CASSPQGDYGYTF.

This sequence joins TRBV11-2 and TRBJ2-7; the D is unclear. The germline V and J ends were trimmed by 5 bases and 1 base, with 12 bases remaining between them. The V gene's germline CDR1 is SGHAT and CDR2 FQNNGV. The CDR3 sequence is 14 residues long. CDR3 loop: CASSPPGESYEQYV. The CDR3 coding sequence is TGTGCCAGCAGCCCCCCGGGCGAATCCTACGAGCAGTACGTC.

The chain carries TRBV7-2 and TRBJ2-3, with 14 positions matching TRBD2. J gave up 4 bases and V 0 bases, and 3 bases lay outside the gene matches. The germline V gene has CDR1 SGHTA and CDR2 FQGNSA. The CDR3 spans 17 residues. This chain's CDR3 is CASSLAWTSGRPDTQYF. CDR3 in DNA: TGTGCCAGCAGCTTAGCTTGGACTAGCGGGAGGCCAGATACGCAGTATTTT.